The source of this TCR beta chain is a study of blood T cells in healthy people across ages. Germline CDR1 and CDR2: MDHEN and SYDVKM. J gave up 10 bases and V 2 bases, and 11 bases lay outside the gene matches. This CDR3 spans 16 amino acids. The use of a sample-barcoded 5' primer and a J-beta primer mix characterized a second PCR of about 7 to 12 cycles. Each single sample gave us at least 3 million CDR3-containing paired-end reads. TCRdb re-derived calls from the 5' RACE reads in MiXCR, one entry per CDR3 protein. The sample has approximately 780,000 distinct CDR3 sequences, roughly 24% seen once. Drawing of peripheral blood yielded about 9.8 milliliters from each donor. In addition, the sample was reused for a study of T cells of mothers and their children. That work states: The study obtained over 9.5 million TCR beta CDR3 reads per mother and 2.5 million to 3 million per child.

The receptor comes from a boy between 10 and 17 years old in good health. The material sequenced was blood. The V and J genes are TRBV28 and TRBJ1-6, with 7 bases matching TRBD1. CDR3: CASSLDRERGRSPLHF. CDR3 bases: TGTGCCAGCAGTTTAGACAGGGAAAGAGGTAGATCACCCCTCCACTTT. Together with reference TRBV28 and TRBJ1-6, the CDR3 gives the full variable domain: DVKVTQSSRYLVKRTGEKVFLECVQDMDHENMFWYRQDPGLGLRLIYFSYDVKMKEKGDIPEGYSVSREKKERFSLILESASTNQTSMYLCASSLDRERGRSPLHFGNGTRLTVT.